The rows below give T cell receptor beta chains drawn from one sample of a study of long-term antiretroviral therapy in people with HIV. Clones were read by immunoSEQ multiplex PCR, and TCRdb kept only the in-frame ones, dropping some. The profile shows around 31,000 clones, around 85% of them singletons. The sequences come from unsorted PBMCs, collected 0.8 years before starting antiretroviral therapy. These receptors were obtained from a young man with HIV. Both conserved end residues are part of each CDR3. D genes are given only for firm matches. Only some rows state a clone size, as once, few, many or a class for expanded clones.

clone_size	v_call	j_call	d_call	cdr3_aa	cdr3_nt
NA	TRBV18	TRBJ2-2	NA	CASSPSKIGELFF	TGTGCCAGCTCACCGTCTAAGATCGGGGAGCTGTTTTTT
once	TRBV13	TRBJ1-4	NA	CASSGSSVSNEKLFF	TGTGCCAGCAGCGGCTCTAGTGTATCTAATGAAAAACTGTTTTTT
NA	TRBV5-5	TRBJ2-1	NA	CASSTGSGQFF	TGTGCCAGCAGCACAGGTTCGGGGCAGTTCTTC
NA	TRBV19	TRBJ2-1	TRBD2	CASSHLLAGGQREQFF	TGTGCCAGTAGCCACTTACTAGCGGGGGGGCAGAGGGAGCAGTTCTTC
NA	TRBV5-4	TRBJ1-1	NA	CASSPNPQGEAFF	TGTGCCAGCAGCCCCAATCCTCAGGGTGAAGCTTTCTTT
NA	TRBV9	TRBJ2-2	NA	CASSSDLLPGELFF	TGTGCCAGCAGCTCTGACCTACTGCCCGGGGAGCTGTTTTTT
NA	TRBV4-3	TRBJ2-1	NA	CASSQDSAKVGQFF	TGCGCCAGCAGCCAAGATTCAGCGAAGGTAGGGCAGTTCTTC
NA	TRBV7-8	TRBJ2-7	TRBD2	CASGPGLANEQYF	TGTGCCAGCGGCCCGGGACTAGCAAACGAGCAGTACTTC
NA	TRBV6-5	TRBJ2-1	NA	CASSRRLRDEQFF	TGTGCCAGCAGTCGACGCCTCCGGGATGAGCAGTTCTTC
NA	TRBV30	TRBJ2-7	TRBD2	CAWSTSGRRGEQYF	TGTGCCTGGAGTACTAGCGGGAGGAGGGGCGAGCAGTACTTC
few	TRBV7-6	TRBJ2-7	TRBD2	CASSLARVTSGNYEQYF	TGTGCCAGCAGCTTAGCGAGGGTGACTAGCGGAAACTACGAGCAGTACTTC
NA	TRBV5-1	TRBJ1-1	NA	CASNPAGDTEAFF	TGCGCCAGCAACCCTGCGGGGGACACTGAAGCTTTCTTT
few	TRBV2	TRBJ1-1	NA	CASKQTVLNTEAFF	TGTGCCAGCAAGCAGACAGTATTGAACACTGAAGCTTTCTTT
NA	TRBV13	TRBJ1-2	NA	CASSPSVGIYGYTF	TGTGCCAGCAGCCCATCCGTGGGAATCTATGGCTACACCTTC
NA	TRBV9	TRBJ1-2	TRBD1	CASSPSGGENSYGYTF	TGTGCCAGCAGCCCCTCAGGGGGGGAAAATTCCTATGGCTACACCTTC
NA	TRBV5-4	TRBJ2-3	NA	CASSLGAVPTDTQYF	TGTGCCAGCAGCTTGGGGGCAGTCCCCACAGATACGCAGTATTTT
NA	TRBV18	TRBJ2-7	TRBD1	CASSPPGQGSYEQYF	TGTGCCAGCTCACCACCGGGACAGGGGTCCTACGAGCAGTACTTC
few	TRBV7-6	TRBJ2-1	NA	CASSLVGGPTGEQFF	TGTGCCAGCAGCTTAGTTGGGGGGCCTACCGGTGAGCAGTTCTTC
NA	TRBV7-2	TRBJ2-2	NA	CASSLARDTGELFF	TGTGCCAGCAGCTTAGCCAGGGACACCGGGGAGCTGTTTTTT
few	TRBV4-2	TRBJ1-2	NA	CASSQDGGNYGYTF	TGTGCCAGCAGCCAAGACGGGGGCAACTATGGCTACACCTTC
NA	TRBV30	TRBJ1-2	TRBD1	CAWWPGQGVRGYTF	TGTGCCTGGTGGCCGGGACAGGGCGTTCGAGGCTACACCTTC
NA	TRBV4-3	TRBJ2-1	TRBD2	CASSQVAGGYNEQFF	TGCGCCAGCAGCCAAGTAGCGGGAGGCTACAATGAGCAGTTCTTC